This T cell receptor beta chain appears in the sequencing data of a study of blood T cells in healthy people across ages. CDR1 MDHEN and CDR2 SYDVKM come from the germline V gene. The germline V and J ends were trimmed by 5 bases and 9 bases, with 17 bases remaining between them. This CDR3 region has 15 residues. A second PCR, run for roughly 6 to 11 cycles, used a sample-barcoded 5' primer plus a J-beta primer mix. Via MiXCR, TCRdb re-called the 5' RACE reads, giving one row per CDR3 protein. The sample includes nearly 800,000 distinct CDR3 sequences, 45% to 70% of them seen just once. The chain combines TRBV28 with TRBJ1-6, with D tentatively TRBD1 (5 bases). This clonotype was sampled from a middle-aged man in good health. Sample: blood. The chain's CDR3 is CASSPPRGTGSPLHF. CDR3 DNA sequence: TGTGCCAGCAGTCCCCCAAGGGGTACGGGTTCACCCCTCCACTTT.